The clone carrying this T cell receptor (beta chain) came up many times. Its antigen is undetermined. Uncontrolled infection, other autoimmune disease, pregnancy or lactation led to exclusion. The data belong to a study of T cells in Graves' hyperthyroidism and ophthalmopathy. Template material for amplifying TCR beta CDR3 regions consisted of RNA transcripts. RT-PCR in the first round (using the HTBI primer set) targeted the TCR CDR3. TCRdb recomputed calls from the multiplex PCR reads with MiXCR, one row per CDR3 protein. The table shows around 600,000 distinct CDR3 sequences, with roughly 15% occurring only once. Study-wide points: Ophthalmopathy and stable hyperthyroidism were told apart by a 13 V-J model. Blood also contained most expanded thyroid clonotypes above 0.001. Ophthalmopathy was predicted by the model a median of 6.5 months ahead of onset.

The source of this sequence is a woman aged 50 to 60 with Graves' ophthalmopathy. Sequenced material: blood.

CDR3 in amino acids: CASSSTTGTYYEQYF. CDR3 DNA: TGTGCCAGCAGCTCAACGACAGGGACCTACTACGAGCAGTACTTC. The chain is built from TRBV5-5 and TRBJ2-7; 7 positions agree with TRBD1. CDR3 size: 15 residues. The V gene end was trimmed by 3 bases and the J gene end by 3 bases; junction bases not matched to a gene: 9. The germline gives CDR1 SGHKS, CDR2 YYEKEE (reference sequence).